A selection of T cell receptor beta chains follows, all from one sample in a study of glioma-infiltrating T cells. One entry per CDR3 protein, called by TCRdb with MiXCR from the multiplex PCR reads. This repertoire shows approximately 18,000 distinct CDR3 sequences, over 45% found once; its top ten account for about 40%. Sequenced sample: glioma tissue, nonneoplastic brain tissue, or PBMCs (not recorded which). These receptors were taken from a human donor with low-grade glioma or glioblastoma, undergoing nonglioma brain surgery, or in good health (not recorded which). Each CDR3 is given with its conserved first and last residue. The D gene is left open where the match is weak. Clone sizes are given selectively: once, few, many, or a class where the clone is expanded.

abundance,j_gene,v_gene,d_gene,CDR3aa,CDR3nt
.,TRBJ1-5,TRBV10-2,.,CASSVGQHNRPQHF,TGCGCCAGCAGCGTCGGACAGCACAATCGGCCCCAGCATTTT
.,TRBJ2-5,TRBV24-1,.,CATSDHKGLKETQYF,TGTGCCACCAGTGATCACAAAGGGCTAAAAGAGACCCAGTACTTC
.,TRBJ1-1,TRBV12-3/TRBV12-4,.,CASRREGGGQGIGEAFF,TGTGCCAGCAGACGCGAGGGGGGGGGGCAGGGGATCGGTGAAGCTTTCTTT
.,TRBJ1-1,TRBV28,.,CASSSLITEAFF,TGTGCCAGCAGTTCTCTTATCACTGAAGCTTTCTTT
medium-sized,TRBJ1-4,TRBV27,TRBD1,CASSLIPTGSAYEKLFF,TGTGCCAGCAGTCTTATTCCGACAGGGTCGGCTTATGAAAAACTGTTTTTT
.,TRBJ2-7,TRBV4-3,.,CASSQALGGAPYEQYF,TGCGCCAGCAGCCAAGCTCTTGGGGGGGCCCCCTACGAGCAGTACTTC
.,TRBJ1-5,TRBV18,.,CASSPTGYSNQPQHF,TGTGCCAGCTCACCAACAGGTTATAGCAATCAGCCCCAGCATTTT
medium-sized,TRBJ1-1,TRBV6-2/TRBV6-3,TRBD1,CASRSRTGTEDTEAFF,TGTGCCAGCAGATCCAGGACAGGTACGGAGGACACTGAAGCTTTCTTT
.,TRBJ2-3,TRBV20-1,.,CSASETVTDTQYF,TGCAGTGCTAGTGAGACAGTCACAGATACGCAGTATTTT
.,TRBJ1-4,TRBV6-5,.,CASSRGIASEKLFF,TGTGCCAGCAGTAGGGGCATAGCGAGTGAAAAACTGTTTTTT
.,TRBJ1-5,TRBV7-6,.,CASSVGVGYNQPQHF,TGTGCCAGCAGCGTGGGAGTTGGTTACAATCAGCCCCAGCATTTT
.,TRBJ2-1,TRBV13,.,CASTPGHNEQFF,TGTGCCAGCACCCCTGGACACAATGAGCAGTTCTTC
.,TRBJ1-5,TRBV28,TRBD1,CASSRDRGRRQPQHF,TGTGCCAGCAGCCGGGACAGGGGGCGGCGGCAGCCCCAGCATTTT
.,TRBJ2-7,TRBV11-2,TRBD1,CASSSGTGQYEQYF,TGTGCCAGCAGCTCCGGGACAGGTCAATACGAGCAGTACTTC
medium-sized,TRBJ2-1,TRBV5-4,TRBD2,CASSSGLGSYNEQFF,TGTGCCAGCAGCTCCGGACTAGGCTCCTACAATGAGCAGTTCTTC
.,TRBJ1-1,TRBV28,.,CASFWVLMNTEAFF,TGTGCCAGTTTTTGGGTGCTCATGAACACTGAAGCTTTCTTT
.,TRBJ2-5,TRBV24-1,.,CATSDTRDGYQETQYF,TGTGCCACCAGTGACACCCGGGACGGGTACCAAGAGACCCAGTACTTC
.,TRBJ2-7,TRBV20-1,TRBD1,CSARERDKTGGSYEQYF,TGCAGTGCTAGAGAGAGGGACAAGACAGGGGGCTCCTACGAGCAGTACTTC
.,TRBJ2-7,TRBV11-2,.,CASSLNHRGEQYF,TGTGCCAGCAGCTTGAACCATCGAGGGGAGCAGTACTTC
few,TRBJ2-3,TRBV7-2,.,CASSSGTGGTDTQYF,TGTGCCAGCAGCTCAGGTACGGGAGGCACAGATACGCAGTATTTT
.,TRBJ2-1,TRBV27,.,CAGRRRLGVTHEQFF,TGTGCCGGCAGAAGACGACTAGGAGTAACTCATGAGCAGTTCTTC
.,TRBJ2-1,TRBV20-1,.,CSVQQDSYNEQFF,TGCAGTGTTCAACAGGACAGTTACAATGAGCAGTTCTTC
.,TRBJ1-1,TRBV28,.,CASSPQMNTEDFF,TGTGCCAGCAGTCCACAAATGAACACTGAAGATTTCTTT
.,TRBJ1-2,TRBV28,TRBD1,CASRVTGQGASGYTF,TGTGCCAGCAGAGTTACGGGACAGGGGGCGAGTGGCTACACCTTC